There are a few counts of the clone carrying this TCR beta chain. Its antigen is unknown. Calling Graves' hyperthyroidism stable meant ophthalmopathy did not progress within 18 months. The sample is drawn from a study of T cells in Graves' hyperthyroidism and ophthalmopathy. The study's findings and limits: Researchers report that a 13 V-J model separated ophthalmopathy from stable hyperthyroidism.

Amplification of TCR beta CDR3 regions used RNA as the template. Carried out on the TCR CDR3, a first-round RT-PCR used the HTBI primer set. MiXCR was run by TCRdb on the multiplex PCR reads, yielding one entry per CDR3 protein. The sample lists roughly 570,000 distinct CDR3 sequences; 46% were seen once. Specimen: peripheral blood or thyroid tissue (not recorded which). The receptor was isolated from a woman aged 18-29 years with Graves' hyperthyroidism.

The CDR3 region has the DNA TGTGCCAGCAATTCGGGAGCCTACGCGAACACCGGGGAGCTGTTTTTT. This encodes CASNSGAYANTGELFF. This chain joins TRBV6-5 and TRBJ2-2; the D gene is possibly TRBD2 (6 bases). Germline-derived CDR1 and CDR2 are MNHEY and SVGAGI. Trimming stripped 7 bases from V and 0 bases from J, with 15 bases between. There are 16 residues in the CDR3.